This paragraph covers one TCR beta chain sequence. Per germline, CDR1 MNHEY and CDR2 SVGEGT. Trimming took 1 base from V and 5 from J, leaving 8 bases between them. This CDR3 spans 13 amino acids. A Seattle source enrolled patients during active infection and followed them longitudinally. Methods used by the authors: Amplification of reference gene primers was used by the study to estimate nucleated cell counts. Repertoires were generated with immunoSEQ multiplex PCR, while TCRdb's copy carries only in-frame clones and drops some. V and J calls and clone size are copied from that table; D and trimming were computed from the DNA. The top ten hold 1.5% to 2% of the sample, which has more than 300,000 clones, roughly 89% seen once. These data are taken from a study of blood T cell repertoires in COVID-19. In the study overall: T cells, B-cell-depleted T cells, or PBMCs supplied cDNA or gDNA.

The sample comprised peripheral blood. The sequence came from a woman under 40 with COVID-19, enrolled during active disease. The chain couples TRBV6-2 or TRBV6-3 to TRBJ2-5; the D is unclear. The CDR3 DNA sequence: TGTGCCAGCAGTTACTTTGCTAGGGAGACCCAGTACTTC. It translates to CASSYFARETQYF.